The rows below give T cell receptor beta chains drawn from one sample of a study of CD8 T cells in Susac syndrome. TCRdb re-analysed the immunoSEQ multiplex PCR reads in MiXCR, keeping a single row per CDR3 protein. The data show 150,000 to 200,000 distinct CDR3 sequences, roughly 92% seen once. The sample comprised CD4+ T cells from PBMCs. The source of these receptors is a human donor in good health. Both conserved end residues are part of each CDR3. D genes are given only for firm matches. For some rows the clone size is stated as once, few or many, or as a class when expanded; others skip it.

d_call clone_size j_call v_call cdr3_nt cdr3_aa
- - TRBJ1-1 TRBV2 TGTGCCAGCACCTCGGTAAGAGTGGGGGGCACTGAAGCTTTCTTT CASTSVRVGGTEAFF
- - TRBJ2-4 TRBV6-6 TGTGCCAGCACCGCACCCGGCGGGAACATTCAGTACTTC CASTAPGGNIQYF
- - TRBJ1-2 TRBV19 TGTGCCAGTTCCACTGGGGATGGTGGCTACACCTTC CASSTGDGGYTF
- - TRBJ2-5 TRBV20-1 TGCAGTGCTAAGCCAGGGGGGGAGACCCAGTACTTC CSAKPGGETQYF
- - TRBJ2-7 TRBV30 TGTGCCTGGAGTGTAGGGGGGTACTACGAGCAGTACTTC CAWSVGGYYEQYF
TRBD1 - TRBJ1-2 TRBV5-1 TGCGCCAGCAGCTTAGGACAGGGTGAGGGCTACACCTTC CASSLGQGEGYTF
- - TRBJ2-2 TRBV7-9 TGTGCCAGCAGCTCCAGGACGCTCGCGAACACCGGGGAGCTGTTTTTT CASSSRTLANTGELFF
- - TRBJ1-3 TRBV7-9 TGTGCCAGCAGCTTACAACAGGCTGGAAACACCATATATTTT CASSLQQAGNTIYF
- - TRBJ2-1 TRBV30 TGTGCCTGGGGGGACTGGGGTCGGTCGTTCTTC CAWGDWGRSFF
TRBD1 - TRBJ1-2 TRBV7-9 TGTGCCAGCAGCCAGACTCAGGGGGCAGTCGGCTATGGCTACACCTTC CASSQTQGAVGYGYTF
- few TRBJ2-2 TRBV4-3 TGCGCCAGCAGCTCCCAGAGGGGAAGAACTGGGGAGCTGTTTTTT CASSSQRGRTGELFF
- - TRBJ2-7 TRBV30 TGTGCCTGGAGTGTACGTATAGGCTCCTACGAGCAGTACTTC CAWSVRIGSYEQYF
- - TRBJ1-2 TRBV10-3 TGTGCCATCAGTGACGGAGGACCTCTCGGCTACACCTTC CAISDGGPLGYTF
- once TRBJ1-2 TRBV7-3 TGTGCCAGCAGCTTAATCGGGGCAGGAGACTATGGCTACACCTTC CASSLIGAGDYGYTF
- - TRBJ1-3 TRBV6-1 TGTGCCAGCAGGAAACGGGGGGACTCTGGAAACACCATATATTTT CASRKRGDSGNTIYF
- - TRBJ1-1 TRBV25-1 TGTGCCAGCAGCCCACAGGGTAGAATGGCTGAAGCTTTCTTT CASSPQGRMAEAFF
- - TRBJ1-4 TRBV2 TGTGCCAGCAGTGCGGATTCTCGGGGCCTGGGAAGAAAACTGTTTTTT CASSADSRGLGRKLFF
TRBD1 - TRBJ2-3 TRBV20-1 TGCAGTGCTTCGGAGGGGACAGGGAACGCAGATACGCAGTATTTT CSASEGTGNADTQYF
TRBD2 once TRBJ2-1 TRBV7-6 TGTGCCAGCAGCCTAGGTAGCGGGGGGGCCCCCAATGAGCAGTTCTTC CASSLGSGGAPNEQFF
- - TRBJ2-2 TRBV6-5 TGTGCCAGCTCACGAGGTAGCACGAACACCGGGGAGCTGTTTTTT CASSRGSTNTGELFF
TRBD2 - TRBJ2-1 TRBV7-9 TGTGCCAGCAGCTTGGCTACCCCGACTAGCGGGGGGGCCAATGAGCAGTTCTTC CASSLATPTSGGANEQFF
TRBD1 - TRBJ2-4 TRBV7-2 TGTGCCAGCAGTAGAGACCGACAGGGCATTCAGTACTTC CASSRDRQGIQYF
- few TRBJ1-3 TRBV7-3 TGTGCCAGCAGCTTGGGCGGGGCATCTGGAAACACCATATATTTT CASSLGGASGNTIYF
TRBD1 - TRBJ2-7 TRBV4-1 TGCGCCAGCAGCCATTCCCCATCTCCTTGGGACAGGGAGGACGAGCAGTACTTC CASSHSPSPWDREDEQYF
- - TRBJ1-1 TRBV5-1 TGCGCCAGCAGTTCTACCTCCGGGACCATCAGGGGTGAAGCTTTCTTT CASSSTSGTIRGEAFF
TRBD2 - TRBJ2-1 TRBV4-2 TGTGCCAGCAGCCAAGCACAGTCGGCGGGGGGAAATGAGCAGTTCTTC CASSQAQSAGGNEQFF
- - TRBJ1-1 TRBV7-2 TGTGCCAGCAAGGTTCGGCAGGGGCATACTGAAGCTTTCTTT CASKVRQGHTEAFF
- - TRBJ2-1 TRBV18 TGTGCCAGCTCACCGCTAAGGAGCTCCTACAATGAGCAGTTCTTC CASSPLRSSYNEQFF
- - TRBJ1-1 TRBV5-6 TGTGCCAGCAGCTTGGAAAGGAGCCAAGCTTTCTTT CASSLERSQAFF
TRBD2 - TRBJ2-1 TRBV9 TGTGCCAGCGGGGAGGCTGGGAGGGTCAATGAGCAGTTCTTC CASGEAGRVNEQFF
- - TRBJ2-2 TRBV4-3 TGCGCCAGCAGCCAAGATCTAGGCACCTCCAGGGCCGGGGAGCTGTTTTTT CASSQDLGTSRAGELFF
- - TRBJ1-2 TRBV9 TGTGCCAGCAGCGTAGAAACGGCCGCTGGCTACACCTTC CASSVETAAGYTF
TRBD1 - TRBJ2-4 TRBV28 TGTGCCAGCAGCTCCCTGACAGGGGGTAGTGCTCAGTACTTC CASSSLTGGSAQYF
- once TRBJ1-2 TRBV2 TGTGCCAGCAGTGAAGGGGGGTGGGGCTACACCTTC CASSEGGWGYTF
TRBD2 - TRBJ2-3 TRBV10-3 TGTGCCATCAGTGAGTCGGTAGCGGGGGGGCGGACAGATACGCAGTATTTT CAISESVAGGRTDTQYF
TRBD2 once TRBJ2-1 TRBV12-3/TRBV12-4 TGTGCCAGCAGTTTCCCAGCGGGGGGCCCCTTTGAGCAGTTCTTC CASSFPAGGPFEQFF
TRBD2 - TRBJ2-3 TRBV7-8 TGTGCCAGCAGCCCTTGGGAGCGGGGGAGCACAGATACGCAGTATTTT CASSPWERGSTDTQYF
- once TRBJ2-7 TRBV3-1 TGTGCCAGCAGCCAGAGGGACGGTGGCCACGAGCAGTACTTC CASSQRDGGHEQYF
- - TRBJ1-1 TRBV3-1 TGTGCCAGCAGCCAAGATTCTGCCAGGTACACTGAAGCTTTCTTT CASSQDSARYTEAFF
- - TRBJ2-1 TRBV9 TGTGCCAGCAGCGTAGGGGCAGCTTCCTACAATGAGCAGTTCTTC CASSVGAASYNEQFF
- - TRBJ2-2 TRBV20-1 TGCAGTGCTAGAGACCTAGGGGTTCCCGGGGAGCTGTTTTTT CSARDLGVPGELFF
- - TRBJ2-7 TRBV3-1 TGTGCCAGCAGCCCGACGGGGCCCCCCTACGAGCAGTACTTC CASSPTGPPYEQYF
- - TRBJ2-7 TRBV30 TGTGCCTCCAGGATAGGGTATTCCTACGAGCAGTACTTC CASRIGYSYEQYF
- - TRBJ1-6 TRBV4-3 TGCGCCAGCAGCCAAGAAAGTGATTCACCCCTCCACTTT CASSQESDSPLHF
- - TRBJ2-3 TRBV24-1 TGTGCCACCAGTGATGCGACGGGATTCGGCACAGATACGCAGTATTTT CATSDATGFGTDTQYF
- - TRBJ2-5 TRBV9 TGTGCCAGCAGCTTAAGTAGTGGGAGGAGGGATGAGACCCAGTACTTC CASSLSSGRRDETQYF
- - TRBJ2-5 TRBV25-1 TGTGCCAGCAGATATACGCGGCCTCCCGAGACCCAGTACTTC CASRYTRPPETQYF
- - TRBJ2-3 TRBV5-1 TGCGCCAGCAGCCCCCTAGGGTCCAGCACAGATACGCAGTATTTT CASSPLGSSTDTQYF
- - TRBJ2-7 TRBV18 TGTGCCAGCTCACCTTGGGGATTCTCCTACGAGCAGTACTTC CASSPWGFSYEQYF
- - TRBJ2-2 TRBV20-1 TGCAGTGCCGCGGATGGCAGACGGAACACCGGGGAGCTGTTTTTT CSAADGRRNTGELFF
TRBD2 once TRBJ2-1 TRBV5-4 TGTGCCAGCAGACATAGCGGGGGGAGATACAATGAGCAGTTCTTC CASRHSGGRYNEQFF
- - TRBJ1-3 TRBV5-1 TGCGCCAGCAGCTTGGTCGGACAAAGCTCTGGAAACACCATATATTTT CASSLVGQSSGNTIYF
- few TRBJ2-7 TRBV4-2 TGTGCCAGCAGCCAAGATCCCGGAGCAGGGAACTACGAGCAGTACTTC CASSQDPGAGNYEQYF